This TCR beta chain originates from a study of T cell repertoires in cytomegalovirus infection. Study at large: A matching HLA type, together with CMV infection, was signaled by public TCR beta signatures.

TCRdb processed the reads anew with MiXCR; each CDR3 protein has one entry. The sample has 500,000 to 600,000 distinct CDR3 sequences, about 15% seen once. The germline V gene has CDR1 MNHEY and CDR2 SVGAGI. CDR3 length equals 14 residues. The ends were cut back, 0 bases at V and 6 bases at J, with 8 bases in the middle. Regarding this clonotype: Its target is unknown.

Study-level results: The study identified carriers of CMV plus the relevant HLA from cumulative public TCR beta family frequency. CMV-specific TCR beta clonotypes restricted by HLA-C were the ones dominating the ex vivo response.

This rearrangement joins TRBV6-5 to TRBJ1-4; weak D call: TRBD1 (6 bases). The receptor comes from a human donor in good health (CMV status not recorded). Some clones in this sample may be carry-over from other donors' samples. Sequenced input: CD8+ T cells from PBMCs. In DNA, the CDR3 is TGTGCCAGCAGTTACTCTGGACAGTATGAAAAACTGTTTTTT. It translates to CASSYSGQYEKLFF.